Each of the 27 T cell receptor beta chains below was sequenced from the same sample in a study of OX40 agonist ivuxolimab in advanced cancers. Sequenced by immunoSEQ multiplex PCR; TCRdb stores in-frame clones only, minus some. The sample lists about 32,000 clones, approximately 80% occurring once. The material sequenced was CD4+ or CD8+ T cells sorted from blood, taken in a trial of the OX40 agonist ivuxolimab. The receptors were sampled from an adult with an advanced solid tumor such as melanoma, head and neck, liver or kidney cancer.

This clone was counted a few times. The CDR3 region is CASSLGPSGVSTDTQYF. The CDR3, as DNA: TGTGCCAGCAGCTTAGGACCCAGCGGGGTTAGCACAGATACGCAGTATTTT. This rearrangement joins TRBV7-3 to TRBJ2-3, with 7 nucleotides matching TRBD2. The germline V gene encodes CDR1 SGHTA and CDR2 FQGTGA. Unmatched junction bases numbered 8, after V lost 2 bases and J lost 0 bases. The CDR3 consists of 17 residues.

The chain carries TRBV2 and TRBJ1-5; a possible D gene is TRBD1 (6 bases). The V gene lost 0 bases and the J gene lost 4 bases, with 19 bases spanning the gap. CDR3 length equals 18 residues. CDR1 and CDR2 (germline): SNHLY, FYNNEI. The CDR3 DNA is TGTGCCAGCAGTGAAGCGCGTAACAGGGCGAATCGAAATCAGCCCCAGCATTTT. Translated: CASSEARNRANRNQPQHF.

This chain connects TRBV5-1 to TRBJ2-6; D is perhaps TRBD1 (6 bases). The CDR3 consists of 16 residues. CDR1 SGHRS and CDR2 YFSETQ come from the germline V gene. V lost 4 bases and J 2 bases, leaving 13 bases between the germline ends. CDR3 nucleotides: TGCGCCAGCAGCGAGGCACAGGGAACTGGGGCCAACGTCCTGACTTTC. Translated: CASSEAQGTGANVLTF. Filled out from reference TRBV5-1 and TRBJ2-6, the complete variable domain reads KAGVTQTPRYLIKTRGQQVTLSCSPISGHRSVSWYQQTPGQGLQFLFEYFSETQRNKGNFPGRFSGRQFSNSRSEMNVSTLELGDSALYLCASSEAQGTGANVLTFGAGSRLTVL.

This chain uses TRBV7-6 with TRBJ2-2; possible D gene TRBD1, 5 bases. The CDR3 consists of 17 residues. The V gene lost 2 bases and the J gene lost 1 base, with 14 bases spanning the gap. In germline, CDR1 is SGHVS, CDR2 FNYEAQ. The CDR3, as DNA: TGTGCCAGCAGCTTAACTTCTAGGGGCTGGAACACCGGGGAGCTGTTTTTT. The encoded protein is CASSLTSRGWNTGELFF. Filled out from reference TRBV7-6 and TRBJ2-2, the complete variable domain reads GAGVSQSPRYKVTKRGQDVALRCDPISGHVSLYWYRQALGQGPEFLTYFNYEAQQDKSGLPNDRFSAERPEGSISTLTIQRTEQRDSAMYRCASSLTSRGWNTGELFFGEGSRLTVL.

CDR3 DNA sequence: TGCGCCAGCAGCCAAGAGTACCACACTGAAGCTTTCTTT. Its protein is CASSQEYHTEAFF. The genes are TRBV4-3 and TRBJ1-1, with D unclear. This CDR3 contains 13 residues. The ends were cut back, 0 bases at V and 3 bases at J, with 5 bases in the middle. Germline CDR1 and CDR2: LGHNA and YSLEER.

The chain uses TRBV28 and TRBJ2-2; 9 positions agree with TRBD2. J gave up 6 bases and V 6 bases, and 11 bases lay outside the gene matches. This CDR3 is 16 amino acids long. Germline-derived CDR1 and CDR2 are MDHEN and SYDVKM. The CDR3 DNA is TGTGCCAGCAGATCCGCGGGGGGGAGCTTCGCCGGGGAGCTGTTTTTT. Its protein product is CASRSAGGSFAGELFF.

This CDR3 reads CASSLALLGQEAPDTQYF. The DNA of the CDR3 is TGTGCCAGCAGCTTAGCCCTACTGGGACAAGAGGCCCCAGATACGCAGTATTTT. The chain recombines TRBV7-8 with TRBJ2-3, with D possibly being TRBD1 (6 bases). Trimming shortened V by 0 bases and J by 4 bases, and 20 bases separated the two germline ends. This CDR3 spans 18 amino acids. CDR1 is SGHVS and CDR2 is FQNEAQ in the germline V gene.

This clone appeared a single time. The chain links TRBV6-5 to TRBJ2-7, with D perhaps TRBD2 (6 bases). The germline gives CDR1 MNHEY, CDR2 SVGAGI. This CDR3 region has 14 residues. Trimming stripped 5 bases from V and 2 bases from J, with 13 bases between. The CDR3, as DNA: TGTGCCAGCAGTGTATCCGGGGGAACCTACGAGCAGTACTTC. Amino acid sequence: CASSVSGGTYEQYF.

The V and J genes are TRBV7-2 and TRBJ2-3; 13 bases fit TRBD2. This CDR3 region has 16 residues. The germline V gene encodes CDR1 SGHTA and CDR2 FQGNSA. V shed 5 bases, J shed 4 bases, and the junction held 6 bases outside the gene matches. The CDR3 sequence is CASSPGLAGTADTQYF. The CDR3 region has the DNA TGTGCCAGCAGCCCGGGACTAGCGGGGACGGCAGATACGCAGTATTTT.

The V gene is TRBV5-1, the J gene TRBJ2-7; 7 bases line up with TRBD1. Germline lookup yields CDR1 SGHRS and CDR2 YFSETQ. After removal of 4 bases from V and 4 bases from J, the junction contained 23 bases not matched to a gene. The CDR3 is 19 residues long. The CDR3 sequence: CASSGRQGPAPRMVYEQYF. CDR3 coding DNA: TGCGCCAGCAGCGGTAGACAGGGCCCGGCCCCACGGATGGTATACGAGCAGTACTTC.

The chain employs TRBV11-2 and TRBJ1-3; a possible D gene is TRBD1 (5 bases). Trimming left V 3 bases short and J 0 bases short, with 15 bases between. Germline V gene data show CDR1 as SGHAT and CDR2 as FQNNGV. The CDR3 covers 17 residues. The CDR3 loop reads CASSFRGARYSGNTIYF. In DNA, the CDR3 is TGTGCCAGCAGCTTCCGCGGGGCACGGTACTCTGGAAACACCATATATTTT.

The genes are TRBV7-9 and TRBJ2-7; 8 bases line up with TRBD1. V dropped 5 bases and J dropped 7; count of bases not matched to a gene: 7. The germline CDR1 and CDR2 sequences are SEHNR and FQNEAQ (reference sequence). The CDR3 runs 13 residues. Here the CDR3 DNA reads TGTGCCAGCAGCCAAGGACAGGGCGGGGAGCAGTACTTC. Protein product: CASSQGQGGEQYF.

This clone has only one observation. The chain recombines TRBV2 with TRBJ2-3, with D maybe TRBD1 (6 bases). This CDR3 spans 14 amino acids. CDR1 SNHLY and CDR2 FYNNEI come from the germline V gene. The germline V and J ends were trimmed by 7 bases and 3 bases, with 14 bases remaining between them. The CDR3 region has the DNA TGTGCCAGCAAGGGGGAATCATGGACAGATACGCAGTATTTT. It specifies CASKGESWTDTQYF.

The chain recombines TRBV28 with TRBJ2-7; 10 nucleotides line up with TRBD1. This CDR3 has 16 residues. The junction had 9 bases not matched to a gene; V was cut back by 2 bases and J by 5 bases. Germline CDR1 reads MDHEN; CDR2 reads SYDVKM. The CDR3 DNA follows: TGTGCCAGCAGTTTAATAAGGACAGGGGGAAGGAACGAGCAGTACTTC. It is translated as CASSLIRTGGRNEQYF.

Remarks on this clone: Within the sample, other DNA sequences also encode this same CDR3. The chain has TRBV11-2 and TRBJ2-5; D is unresolved. Trimming took off 5 bases at V and 5 bases at J, with 12 bases between the two ends. This CDR3 has 13 residues. Per the germline V gene, CDR1 is SGHAT and CDR2 is FQNNGV. CDR3 nucleotide sequence: TGTGCCAGCAGCCCTCGCCAGAGGGAGACCCAGTACTTC. Translation gives CASSPRQRETQYF. Drawing the rest from reference TRBV11-2 and TRBJ2-5, the complete variable domain is EAGVAQSPRYKIIEKRQSVAFWCNPISGHATLYWYQQILGQGPKLLIQFQNNGVVDDSQLPKDRFSAERLKGVDSTLKIQPAKLEDSAVYLCASSPRQRETQYFGPGTRLLVL.

The chain combines TRBV19 with TRBJ2-5; 11 positions match TRBD2. Trimming cost V 5 bases and J 5 bases; bases outside gene matches: 10. CDR3 length: 16 amino acids. CDR1 and CDR2 from the germline V gene are LNHDA and SQIVND (reference sequence). The CDR3 DNA sequence: TGTGCCAGTAGTGACTTAGCGGGAGGGCCGGGGGAGACCCAGTACTTC. Translating it yields CASSDLAGGPGETQYF.

Concerning this clone itself: The junction does not match germline at one end; this may be a read error. The CDR3 DNA sequence: TGTGTCAGCACCTCCCTCGGGGCCGTAATTAATGAAAAACTGTTTTTT. Protein product: CVSTSLGAVINEKLFF. The chain couples TRBV28 to TRBJ1-4; maybe TRBD1 (5 bases). Looked up from germline, CDR1 is MDHEN and CDR2 is SYDVKM. CDR3 length equals 16 residues.

The chain carries TRBV7-9 and TRBJ2-1; TRBD2 agrees at 9 bases. Germline CDR1 is SEHNR and CDR2 is FQNEAQ (reference sequence). Trimming took 1 base from V and 5 from J; bases not matched to a gene: 12. CDR3 length: 18 residues. DNA for the CDR3: TGTGCCAGCAGCTTAGGCTCGCGGGGGGGGTGGAGCCACAATGAGCAGTTCTTC. Translating gives CASSLGSRGGWSHNEQFF.

This clone came up once. The gene calls are TRBV19 and TRBJ1-2, with D unresolved. V lost 3 bases and J 9 bases, leaving 11 bases between the germline ends. The CDR3 extends over 12 amino acids. CDR1 and CDR2 (germline): LNHDA, SQIVND (reference sequence). The CDR3 sequence: CASSIPGLSYTF. The CDR3 bases are TGTGCCAGTAGTATCCCGGGGTTGAGCTACACCTTC.

The chain recombines TRBV28 with TRBJ1-2; no definite D call. The germline gives CDR1 MDHEN, CDR2 SYDVKM. V lost 5 bases to trimming and J lost 4 bases, with 8 bases between them. The CDR3 length is 12 residues. DNA of the CDR3: TGTGCCAGCAGTCCCGACGTCTATGGCTACACCTTC. Translated: CASSPDVYGYTF.

This clone was recorded only once. This chain uses TRBV19 with TRBJ1-4, with unresolved D. The CDR3 is 14 amino acids. Germline V gene data show CDR1 as LNHDA and CDR2 as SQIVND (reference sequence). With 8 bases removed from V and 6 bases from J, the gap between germline ends came to 16 bases. CDR3 nucleotide sequence: TGTGCCAGTGGTAGGCAGGTCTGGGATGAAAAACTGTTTTTT. It yields the protein CASGRQVWDEKLFF.

As to this clone: Other DNA sequences in the sample encode the same CDR3. CDR3 nucleotides: TGTGCCAGCCGAAAGGAGGGGGCGCTTACTGAAGCTTTCTTT. Its protein is CASRKEGALTEAFF. J is TRBJ1-1 and V is TRBV18, with 7 bases fitting TRBD1. Germline V gene lookup returns CDR1 KGHSH and CDR2 LQKENI. With 8 bases clipped from V and 5 bases from J, the junction kept 11 bases outside the gene matches. The CDR3 spans 14 residues. The entire variable domain, with the rest obtained from reference TRBV18 and TRBJ1-1, is as follows: NAGVMQNPRHLVRRRGQEARLRCSPMKGHSHVYWYRQLPEEGLKFMVYLQKENIIDESGMPKERFSAEFPKEGPSILRIQQVVRGDSAAYFCASRKEGALTEAFFGQGTRLTVV.

The chain employs TRBV7-9 and TRBJ2-2; D might be TRBD1 (6 bases). CDR3 size: 13 residues. Germline CDR1 and CDR2: SEHNR and FQNEAQ (reference sequence). The V and J ends lost 4 bases and 5 bases respectively, with 8 bases between them. CDR3 DNA sequence: TGTGCCAGCAGCTACGGACAGACCGGGGAGCTGTTTTTT. It encodes CASSYGQTGELFF.

This clone was counted a single time. The chain has TRBV6-1 and TRBJ1-2; D gene unclear. Trimming shortened V by 2 bases and J by 7 bases, and 14 bases separated the two germline ends. Germline lookup yields CDR1 MNHNS and CDR2 SASEGT. This CDR3 spans 14 amino acids. The CDR3 reads CASSERGESGGYTF. For the CDR3, the DNA is TGTGCCAGCAGTGAACGCGGAGAGTCAGGTGGCTACACCTTC.

The gene calls are TRBV28 and TRBJ1-5; tentative D call: TRBD1 (5 bases). Germline V lookup: CDR1 MDHEN, CDR2 SYDVKM. V was pared by 6 bases and J by 0 bases, with 15 bases between. The CDR3 is 16 residues long. In DNA form, the CDR3 reads TGTGCCAGCAGACATGGGACGGCATATAGCAATCAGCCCCAGCATTTT. Its translation: CASRHGTAYSNQPQHF.

The chain carries TRBV6-1 and TRBJ2-7, with TRBD2 matching over 8 bases. Germline V gene data show CDR1 as MNHNS and CDR2 as SASEGT. There are 15 residues in the CDR3. V was pared by 4 bases and J by 0 bases, with 5 bases of the junction left unmatched. CDR3 coding DNA: TGTGCCAGCAGTGGGGGACTAGTAAGCTCCTACGAGCAGTACTTC. It translates to CASSGGLVSSYEQYF.

This clone appeared once. This chain uses TRBV7-2 with TRBJ2-7; 8 nucleotides match TRBD2. With V trimmed by 4 bases and J by 12 bases, 11 bases remained unmatched. The CDR3 totals 13 residues. Germline loops: CDR1 SGHTA, CDR2 FQGNSA. CDR3 bases: TGTGCCAGCAGCTCCCCGGGGGGGCGATGGTCGTACTTC. It yields the protein CASSSPGGRWSYF.